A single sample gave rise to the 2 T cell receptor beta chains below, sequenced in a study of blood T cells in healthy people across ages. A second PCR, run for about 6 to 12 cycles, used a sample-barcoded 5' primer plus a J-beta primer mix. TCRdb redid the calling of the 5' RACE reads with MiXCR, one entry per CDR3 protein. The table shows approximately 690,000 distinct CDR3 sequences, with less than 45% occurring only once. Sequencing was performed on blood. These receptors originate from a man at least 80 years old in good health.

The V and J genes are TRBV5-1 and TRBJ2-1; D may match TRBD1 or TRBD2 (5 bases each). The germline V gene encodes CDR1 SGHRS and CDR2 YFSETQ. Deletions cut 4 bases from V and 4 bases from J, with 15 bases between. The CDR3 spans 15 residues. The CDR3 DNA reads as TGCGCCAGCAGCACGGAACCGGGGCGATACAATGAGCAGTTCTTC. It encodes CASSTEPGRYNEQFF.

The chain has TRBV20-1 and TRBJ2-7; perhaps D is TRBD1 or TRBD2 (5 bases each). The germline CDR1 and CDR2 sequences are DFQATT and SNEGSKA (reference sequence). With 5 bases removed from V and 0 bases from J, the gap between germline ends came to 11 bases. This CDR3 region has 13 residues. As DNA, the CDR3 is TGCAGTGCTTTCCCCGGGGCCTCCTACGAGCAGTACTTC. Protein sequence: CSAFPGASYEQYF.